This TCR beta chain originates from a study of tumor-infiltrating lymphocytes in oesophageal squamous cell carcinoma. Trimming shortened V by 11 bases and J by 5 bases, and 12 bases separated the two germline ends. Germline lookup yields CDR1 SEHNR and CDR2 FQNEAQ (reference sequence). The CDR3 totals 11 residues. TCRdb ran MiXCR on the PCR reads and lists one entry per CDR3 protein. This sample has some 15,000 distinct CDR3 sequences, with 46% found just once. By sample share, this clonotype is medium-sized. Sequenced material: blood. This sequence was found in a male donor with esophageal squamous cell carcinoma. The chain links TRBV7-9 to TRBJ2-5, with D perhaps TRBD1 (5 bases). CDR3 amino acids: CALSGYETQYF. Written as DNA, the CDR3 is TGTGCCTTATCAGGGTATGAGACCCAGTACTTC.